This T cell receptor (beta chain) was sequenced for a study of blood T cell repertoires in COVID-19. Study-wide context: Italy, Spain and the United States were the sources of the convalescent and acute COVID-19 samples.

In the study's own analysis: Amplified reference gene primers provided the basis for estimating nucleated cell counts. The repertoire was sequenced with immunoSEQ multiplex PCR; TCRdb's copy has only in-frame clones and lacks some. V and J calls and clone size are those listed in that table; D and trimming were worked out from the DNA. The table records approximately 300,000 clones, 80% to 90% of them present only once. With 4 bases clipped from V and 3 bases from J, the junction kept 0 bases outside the gene matches. The CDR3 loop spans 13 amino acids. CDR1 is LNHNV, CDR2 YYDKDF, per germline (reference sequence).

Sequenced input: peripheral blood. The sequence came from a woman aged 45-65 years with acute or convalescent COVID-19. The chain has TRBV15 and TRBJ2-1; 7 bases are shared with TRBD1. CDR3 protein: CATSTGGYNEQFF. CDR3 DNA sequence: TGTGCCACCAGCACAGGGGGCTACAATGAGCAGTTCTTC.